Below, 21 T cell receptor beta chains from the same sample are listed, as sequenced in a study of identical twins. TCRdb reprocessed the 5' RACE reads with MiXCR, giving one entry per CDR3 protein. This sample has more than 600,000 distinct CDR3 sequences, with 18% found just once. Separately, the same data were catalogued under a study of T cells expressing NK-cell markers.

Sequencing was carried out using PBMCs. These receptor sequences come from a woman under 30 in good health.

The chain links TRBV7-9 to TRBJ2-7, with a tentative D call TRBD1 (6 bases). Germline CDR1 is SEHNR and CDR2 is FQNEAQ (reference sequence). V lost 5 bases and J lost 1, with 12 bases in between. This CDR3 has 14 amino acids. The CDR3 reads CASSRNGTSYEQYF. CDR3 DNA: TGTGCCAGCAGCAGAAACGGGACATCCTACGAGCAGTACTTC.

The chain recombines TRBV20-1 with TRBJ2-1, with a possible D match to TRBD2 (6 bases). V was pared by 0 bases and J by 1 base, with 13 bases between. Germline lookup yields CDR1 DFQATT and CDR2 SNEGSKA (reference sequence). The CDR3 is 16 residues long. The CDR3 nucleotides are TGCAGTGCTAGAGATTCAGCGGGCGAATCCTACAATGAGCAGTTCTTC. This codes for CSARDSAGESYNEQFF.

This clonotype showed up just a few times. The V and J genes are TRBV14 and TRBJ1-1; D not certain. Germline V gene sequence: CDR1 SGHDN, CDR2 FVKESK. The germline V and J ends were trimmed by 4 bases and 0 bases, with 6 bases remaining between them. The CDR3 is made up of 13 amino acids. CDR3 sequence reads: CASSRLVNTEAFF. The CDR3 coding sequence is TGTGCCAGCAGCCGCCTGGTGAACACTGAAGCTTTCTTT.

This clonotype was observed a handful of times. The V gene is TRBV18, the J gene TRBJ2-5; 10 nucleotides agree with TRBD1. The CDR3 totals 15 residues. Germline trimming cut 5 bases from V and 4 bases from J; bases unmatched to any gene: 7. In germline, CDR1 is KGHSH, CDR2 LQKENI. CDR3 DNA: TGTGCCAGCTCAACCCGGGACAGGGGCCCAGAGACCCAGTACTTC. This codes for CASSTRDRGPETQYF.

This clonotype has just a few counts. The chain combines TRBV5-1 with TRBJ2-3; TRBD2 aligns across 13 bases. CDR3 length: 13 amino acids. The germline V gene encodes CDR1 SGHRS and CDR2 YFSETQ. V was clipped by 4 bases and J by 9 bases; unmatched bases: 2. The CDR3 region is CASSPGLAGTQYF. The CDR3 DNA reads TGCGCCAGCAGCCCGGGACTAGCGGGAACGCAGTATTTT. Supplemented by reference TRBV5-1 and TRBJ2-3, the full variable domain reads KAGVTQTPRYLIKTRGQQVTLSCSPISGHRSVSWYQQTPGQGLQFLFEYFSETQRNKGNFPGRFSGRQFSNSRSEMNVSTLELGDSALYLCASSPGLAGTQYFGPGTRLTVL.

CDR3 residues: CASGRGGQETQYF. CDR3 bases: TGTGCCAGCGGGCGGGGGGGCCAAGAGACCCAGTACTTC. The rearrangement joins TRBV7-3 to TRBJ2-5; 9 nucleotides match TRBD2. Germline V lookup: CDR1 SGHTA, CDR2 FQGTGA. The CDR3 is made up of 13 amino acids. The V gene end was trimmed by 8 bases and the J gene end by 1 base; junction bases not matched to a gene: 2.

This clonotype has just a few counts. J is TRBJ2-1 and V is TRBV20-1; TRBD2 is a possible D gene (6 bases). Trimming pared 0 bases from V and 0 bases from J, leaving 12 bases between. The germline V gene has CDR1 DFQATT and CDR2 SNEGSKA (reference sequence). This CDR3 is built from 16 residues. CDR3 DNA sequence: TGCAGTGCTAGAGATCGGACCGGGAGCTCCTACAATGAGCAGTTCTTC. Its protein product is CSARDRTGSSYNEQFF.

The chain has TRBV12-3 or TRBV12-4 and TRBJ2-3; TRBD2 aligns across 7 bases. The J segment lost 4 bases and the V segment lost 5 bases, leaving 6 bases of the junction unmatched. This CDR3 region has 14 residues. Written as DNA, the CDR3 is TGTGCCAGCAGTCGACTAGCTCGGTCAGATACGCAGTATTTT. Its translation is CASSRLARSDTQYF.

The chain has TRBV6-6 and TRBJ2-3; D not resolved. CDR1 is MNHNY, CDR2 SVGAGI, per germline (reference sequence). V shed 9 bases and J shed 3 bases, with 10 bases lying between them. The CDR3 length is 12 residues. Here the CDR3 reads CARGFTTDTQYF. The DNA for the CDR3 is TGTGCCAGGGGCTTTACGACAGATACGCAGTATTTT.

The chain combines TRBV20-1 with TRBJ1-6; D remains ambiguous. Germline values: CDR1 DFQATT, CDR2 SNEGSKA (reference sequence). The V end was cut by 2 bases, the J end by 7 bases, with 12 bases between. This CDR3 has 14 amino acids. CDR3 coding DNA: TGCAGTGCTAGACCCCGTGGAATCAATTCACCCCTCCACTTT. This gives the protein CSARPRGINSPLHF.

This clonotype has only a few counts. The V and J genes are TRBV10-3 and TRBJ2-7, with D possibly being TRBD2 (5 bases). This CDR3 is built from 12 residues. CDR1 is ENHRY and CDR2 is SYGVKD in the germline V gene. V lost 6 bases to trimming and J lost 7 bases, with 13 bases between them. For the CDR3, the DNA is TGTGCCATCAGGGAGGAGCCTACGGAGCAGTACTTC. Translated, it gives CAIREEPTEQYF.

This clonotype was recorded a few times. This chain links TRBV12-3 or TRBV12-4 with TRBJ2-1, with TRBD1 matching over 8 bases. The CDR3 extends over 14 amino acids. V lost 5 bases and J lost 7; bases outside the gene matches: 7. CDR3 nucleotides: TGTGCCAGCAGTCCCGGGACAGGCGAAAATGAGCAGTTCTTC. Protein: CASSPGTGENEQFF.

This clonotype was seen a handful of times. The V gene is TRBV20-1, the J gene TRBJ2-7, with 10 bases lining up with TRBD1. There are 15 residues in the CDR3. V shed 5 bases, J shed 1 base, and the junction held 8 bases outside the gene matches. Germline V lookup: CDR1 DFQATT, CDR2 SNEGSKA (reference sequence). CDR3 amino acids: CSADLTGGGSYEQYF. The CDR3 coding sequence is TGCAGTGCTGACTTGACAGGGGGCGGATCCTACGAGCAGTACTTC.

The genes are TRBV20-1 and TRBJ2-7; perhaps TRBD1 as D (7 bases). V was pared by 5 bases and J by 1 base, with 24 bases between. CDR1 and CDR2 from the germline V gene are DFQATT and SNEGSKA (reference sequence). CDR3 length: 17 amino acids. Here the CDR3 DNA reads TGCAGTGCTTTGCCTTCATGGACAGGCGGGGCTTCCTACGAGCAGTACTTC. It translates to CSALPSWTGGASYEQYF.

Only a few counts were recorded for this clonotype. The V and J genes are TRBV29-1 and TRBJ1-1; 7 bases are shared with TRBD1. CDR1 SQVTM and CDR2 ANQGSEA come from the germline V gene. There are 16 residues in the CDR3. With V trimmed by 4 bases and J by 0 bases, 11 bases remained unmatched. The CDR3 loop reads CSVVPYRGTMNTEAFF. For the CDR3, the DNA is TGCAGCGTTGTGCCCTACAGGGGTACTATGAACACTGAAGCTTTCTTT.

This clonotype was observed a handful of times. The CDR3 nucleotides read TGCAGCGACGGGGGCAGGGGCAACTATGGCTACACCTTC. Translated: CSDGGRGNYGYTF. The V call is TRBV29-1, the J call TRBJ1-2; a weak D match, TRBD1 (6 bases). The CDR3 length is 13 residues. V lost 7 bases, J lost 2 bases, and 14 bases lay in between. Germline lookup yields CDR1 SQVTM and CDR2 ANQGSEA.

The J gene is TRBJ2-7, the V gene TRBV12-3 or TRBV12-4, with 7 bases fitting TRBD1. This CDR3 is 17 amino acids long. Trimming at V came to 6 bases and at J to 0 bases, leaving 14 bases not matched to a gene. CDR3 DNA: TGTGCCAGCAGCTCACTGACCGGGACAGCTCTCTCCTACGAGCAGTACTTC. Translation: CASSSLTGTALSYEQYF.

The chain is built from TRBV6-2 or TRBV6-3 and TRBJ2-7, with TRBD2 as a possible D gene (5 bases). Germline V gives CDR1 MNHEY, CDR2 SVGEGT. The CDR3 consists of 14 residues. The V end lost 7 bases, the J end lost 0 bases, and 13 bases lay between the germline ends. As DNA, the CDR3 is TGTGCCAGCAACCAGACGGGAAGCTCCTACGAGCAGTACTTC. Protein sequence: CASNQTGSSYEQYF.

This chain links TRBV27 with TRBJ2-5, with D perhaps matching TRBD2 (5 bases). Per germline, CDR1 MNHEY and CDR2 SMNVEV (reference sequence). With 5 bases removed from V and 4 bases from J, the gap between germline ends came to 11 bases. This CDR3 spans 13 amino acids. The CDR3 bases are TGTGCCAGCAGTGGCAGAGGGCCAGAGACCCAGTACTTC. As protein: CASSGRGPETQYF.

The chain is built from TRBV29-1 and TRBJ2-3; no clear D gene. Germline V lookup: CDR1 SQVTM, CDR2 ANQGSEA. This CDR3 is 10 amino acids long. Trimming shortened V by 3 bases and J by 6 bases, and 4 bases separated the two germline ends. The CDR3 loop reads CSVEEDTQYF. CDR3 DNA sequence: TGCAGCGTTGAGGAGGATACGCAGTATTTT.

The rearrangement uses TRBV7-9 and TRBJ2-3; possible D gene TRBD2, 5 bases. The CDR3 loop spans 16 amino acids. Germline V CDR1 and CDR2: SEHNR, FQNEAQ (reference sequence). Trimming removed 4 bases from V and 2 bases from J, with 16 bases in between. The CDR3, as DNA: TGTGCCAGCAGCTCCAACGGACTCACTTACACAGATACGCAGTATTTT. The encoded protein is CASSSNGLTYTDTQYF.